The 28 T cell receptor beta chains listed next were all sequenced from one sample in a study of molecular identifiers for immune sequencing clone quantification (dated by TCRdb to the late 2010s). Receptor libraries were prepared by PCR. Sequencing instrument: NextSeq 500. TCRdb redid the processing of the public reads, applying fastp at Q25 and MiXCR, and retained in-frame beta chains. Each record represents a unique CDR3 protein, reported with the most common genes and DNA among its rows. The sample yields some 320,000 distinct CDR3 sequences; roughly a quarter were counted once. Together, the top ten hold 0.74% of the sample. Sample: naive CD8+ T cells from blood, with Jurkat cell RNA spiked in. Read against the paper, the sample's cell subset or site label means: FACS-sorted CD8+CD4-CCR7+CD45RA+ naive T cells. The receptors derive from a human donor in good health. Some libraries in this study had Jurkat cell RNA spiked in.

Only a few counts were recorded for this clonotype. The CDR3 reads CAIRLAGAADTQYF. CDR3 coding DNA: TGTGCCATCAGGCTAGCGGGAGCTGCAGATACGCAGTATTTT. The chain employs TRBV10-3 and TRBJ2-3; the match to TRBD2 covers 10 bases. The CDR3 covers 14 residues. Germline V lookup: CDR1 ENHRY, CDR2 SYGVKD. J lost 4 bases, V lost 6 bases, and 4 bases had no gene match.

In its sample, this clonotype was seen many times. J is TRBJ2-3 and V is TRBV12-3 or TRBV12-4; 8 bases align to TRBD1. CDR3 length: 15 residues. J lost 4 bases, V lost 5 bases, and 8 bases had no gene match. CDR3 in DNA: TGTGCCAGCAGTCTCCAGGGGGCTTTCCCAGATACGCAGTATTTT. Translation gives CASSLQGAFPDTQYF.

This clonotype was recorded once. A read error may be the cause here, since a much bigger clone is one base away. The conserved final phenylalanine or tryptophan is absent from the CDR3, which likely points to a read error. The chain uses TRBV7-9 and TRBJ2-3; weak D call: TRBD2 (6 bases). Germline V gene lookup returns CDR1 SEHNR and CDR2 FQNEAQ (reference sequence). Trimming removed 1 base at V and 3 bases at J, with 14 bases between. The CDR3 runs to 16 residues. The CDR3 reads CASSLGGEAWTDTQYS. The CDR3 nucleotides are TGTGCCAGCAGCTTAGGTGGGGAGGCCTGGACAGATACGCAGTATTCT.

This clonotype was counted only a few times. This rearrangement joins TRBV29-1 to TRBJ2-1; no firm D call. Trimming stripped 2 bases from V and 4 bases from J, with 12 bases between. Germline CDR1 reads SQVTM; CDR2 reads ANQGSEA. The CDR3 has 14 amino acids. CDR3 nucleotide sequence: TGCAGCGTTGAATTCTGGAGTTCGTACAATGAGCAGTTCTTC. Protein product: CSVEFWSSYNEQFF.

This clonotype was seen only once. A much larger clone lies a single base off, so this may be a read error. This chain connects TRBV15 to TRBJ1-1; 11 nucleotides agree with TRBD1. The germline V gene has CDR1 LNHNV and CDR2 YYDKDF (reference sequence). The CDR3 runs to 17 residues. The CDR3 DNA follows: TGTGCCACCACCCTCATCCCGGGACAGGGGGAGGACACTAAAGCTTTCTTT. It codes for CATTLIPGQGEDTKAFF.

Only a few counts were recorded for this clonotype. The chain couples TRBV11-2 to TRBJ2-7; TRBD2 aligns across 8 bases. The J segment lost 3 bases and the V segment lost 5 bases, leaving 3 bases of the junction unmatched. This CDR3 has 13 amino acids. Germline V gene lookup returns CDR1 SGHAT and CDR2 FQNNGV. CDR3 sequence (DNA): TGTGCCAGCAGCCGCCGGGGGGGCTACGAGCAGTACTTC. Protein product: CASSRRGGYEQYF.

This clonotype was picked up many times. The chain uses TRBV12-3 or TRBV12-4 and TRBJ2-6, with D hard to call. The V end was cut by 6 bases, the J end by 4 bases, with 13 bases between. The CDR3 is made up of 15 amino acids. In DNA form, the CDR3 reads TGTGCCAGCAGCACTACATCGCTGGGGGCCAACGTCCTGACTTTC. This translates into CASSTTSLGANVLTF.

Concerning this clonotype itself: A much bigger clone sits one base away, suggesting this may be a read error. This sequence joins TRBV9 and TRBJ2-7, with D possibly matching TRBD2 (6 bases). The germline V gene encodes CDR1 SGDLS and CDR2 YYNGEE. The CDR3 runs to 14 residues. Trimming took 0 bases from V and 2 from J, leaving 9 bases between them. CDR3 nucleotides: TGTGCCAGCAGCGTAGGACGGGGGACCTACGAGCAGTACTTC. Encoded protein: CASSVGRGTYEQYF.

This chain connects TRBV11-2 to TRBJ2-1; D remains unclear. V dropped 0 bases and J dropped 8 bases, with 11 bases sitting between them. The CDR3 runs to 14 residues. The germline CDR1 and CDR2 sequences are SGHAT and FQNNGV. The CDR3 DNA reads as TGTGCCAGCAGCTTAGATCAGTTGGGCGATGAGCAGTTCTTC. Its translation: CASSLDQLGDEQFF.

This clonotype was seen a handful of times. The chain recombines TRBV4-3 with TRBJ2-7; unclear D gene. Germline CDR1 and CDR2: LGHNA and YSLEER. Trimming cost V 0 bases and J 1 base, with 13 bases left between them. CDR3 length equals 16 residues. The CDR3 spells CASSQDFGRSSYEQYF. CDR3 nucleotides: TGCGCCAGCAGCCAAGATTTTGGCAGGAGTTCCTACGAGCAGTACTTC.

The chain uses TRBV29-1 and TRBJ2-7; the match to TRBD1 covers 11 bases. J was trimmed by 4 bases and V by 3 bases; bases with no gene match: 5. This CDR3 has 14 residues. Germline V gene data show CDR1 as SQVTM and CDR2 as ANQGSEA. CDR3 region: CSVEPGTGGYEQYF. CDR3 bases: TGCAGCGTTGAGCCCGGGACAGGGGGTTACGAGCAGTACTTC.

In its sample, this clonotype was seen many times. This sequence joins TRBV7-9 and TRBJ2-3; 13 bases line up with TRBD2. The length of the CDR3 is 15 residues. CDR1 and CDR2 from the germline V gene are SEHNR and FQNEAQ (reference sequence). J gave up 4 bases and V 5 bases, and 3 bases lay outside the gene matches. The CDR3 DNA reads TGTGCCAGCAGCCCAACTAGCGGGAGGGCAGATACGCAGTATTTT. Protein sequence: CASSPTSGRADTQYF.

As to this clonotype: A read error may be the cause here, since a much bigger clone is one base away. The chain has TRBV7-9 and TRBJ2-3; 10 positions match TRBD2. The V gene's germline CDR1 is SEHNR and CDR2 FQNEAQ (reference sequence). This CDR3 is built from 16 residues. The V gene end was trimmed by 4 bases and the J gene end by 1 base; junction bases not matched to a gene: 5. The DNA of the CDR3 is TGTGCCAGCAGCTCCCTAGCGGGGGTAGGCACAGATACGCAGTATTTT. Protein sequence: CASSSLAGVGTDTQYF.

The chain couples TRBV19 to TRBJ2-7; D is perhaps TRBD1 (6 bases). Germline assignment: CDR1 LNHDA and CDR2 SQIVND (reference sequence). Trimming left V 5 bases short and J 2 bases short, with 13 bases between. CDR3 size: 14 residues. CDR3 sequence reads: CASSLGHPTYEQYF. The CDR3 nucleotides read TGTGCCAGTAGTCTGGGACACCCAACCTACGAGCAGTACTTC.

This rearrangement joins TRBV30 to TRBJ2-3; a possible D gene is TRBD1 (5 bases). CDR3 size: 14 residues. Germline CDR1 reads GTSNPN; CDR2 reads SVGIG (reference sequence). V dropped 1 base and J dropped 5 bases, with 13 bases sitting between them. Here the CDR3 DNA reads TGTGCCTGGAGTGCTGGGGCTGGCCAAGATACGCAGTATTTT. The encoded protein is CAWSAGAGQDTQYF.

The chain links TRBV20-1 to TRBJ2-1; 10 bases are a match to TRBD2. V lost 0 bases and J lost 8; bases outside the gene matches: 7. CDR1 DFQATT and CDR2 SNEGSKA come from the germline V gene (reference sequence). The length of the CDR3 is 15 residues. The CDR3 sequence is CSAREPSGSFHEQFF. The CDR3 nucleotides are TGCAGTGCTAGAGAGCCTAGCGGGAGTTTCCATGAGCAGTTCTTC.

This clonotype was seen ten or more times. The V gene is TRBV29-1, the J gene TRBJ1-2, with D perhaps matching TRBD1 (5 bases). Deletions cut 1 base from V and 6 bases from J, with 9 bases between. This CDR3 has 12 amino acids. Germline CDR1 is SQVTM and CDR2 is ANQGSEA. CDR3 loop: CSVEAQGHGYTF. The CDR3 nucleotides are TGCAGCGTTGAAGCCCAGGGTCATGGCTACACCTTC.

V and J are TRBV27 and TRBJ2-1; TRBD2 aligns across 10 bases. Germline trimming cut 4 bases from V and 4 bases from J; bases unmatched to any gene: 4. The CDR3 totals 15 residues. In germline, CDR1 is MNHEY, CDR2 SMNVEV (reference sequence). The CDR3 bases are TGTGCCAGCAGTTACAGGACTAGCGGTTACAATGAGCAGTTCTTC. Amino acids: CASSYRTSGYNEQFF.

This clonotype was detected once. Given a much more abundant clone one base away, this may be a read error. V is TRBV12-3 or TRBV12-4 and J is TRBJ2-5; 8 bases fit TRBD1. The CDR3 loop spans 14 amino acids. CDR3 in DNA: TGTGCCAGCAGTACACCCAGGGGGCAAGAGAGCCAGTACTTC. It yields the protein CASSTPRGQESQYF.

Of note for this clonotype: A clone one base away is much larger, so this may be a read error. V gene TRBV5-6 combines with J gene TRBJ2-5; D not resolved. Per germline, CDR1 SGHDT and CDR2 YYEEEE. CDR3 length equals 13 residues. This CDR3 is CASSFRNQEPQYF. The CDR3 DNA is TGTGCCAGCAGCTTTAGAAATCAAGAGCCCCAGTACTTC.

Ten or more counts support this clonotype. The CDR3 spells CASSLSSSGGYNEQFF. The CDR3 region has the DNA TGTGCCAGCAGCTTATCGTCCAGCGGGGGGTACAATGAGCAGTTCTTC. The gene calls are TRBV7-6 and TRBJ2-1, with 9 nucleotides matching TRBD2. The trim removed 2 bases at V and 4 bases at J, leaving 6 bases unmatched. Germline CDR1 and CDR2: SGHVS and FNYEAQ. The CDR3 is made up of 16 amino acids. Full variable domain (remainder filled in from reference TRBV7-6 and TRBJ2-1): GAGVSQSPRYKVTKRGQDVALRCDPISGHVSLYWYRQALGQGPEFLTYFNYEAQQDKSGLPNDRFSAERPEGSISTLTIQRTEQRDSAMYRCASSLSSSGGYNEQFFGPGTRLTVL.

This clonotype was seen only a few times. V usage is TRBV19 and J usage is TRBJ2-7; TRBD2 aligns across 7 bases. CDR1 and CDR2 from the germline V gene are LNHDA and SQIVND (reference sequence). Losses at the gene ends were 3 bases for V and 2 bases for J; bases not matched to a gene: 7. The CDR3 length is 15 residues. The chain's CDR3 is CASSMGAGHTYEQYF. CDR3 bases: TGTGCCAGTAGTATGGGAGCGGGGCACACCTACGAGCAGTACTTC.

This clonotype was seen many times. V usage is TRBV2 and J usage is TRBJ2-3; tentatively, D is TRBD2 (5 bases). Trimming shortened V by 10 bases and J by 7 bases, and 27 bases separated the two germline ends. The germline V gene has CDR1 SNHLY and CDR2 FYNNEI. This CDR3 region has 16 residues. Here the CDR3 DNA reads TGTGCCACCTCGCGACCGGGCCACCGGGAAGGAAATACGCAGTATTTT. It yields the protein CATSRPGHREGNTQYF.

To note about this clonotype: A much larger clonotype is one base distant, so this may be a read error. The rearrangement links TRBV7-6 to TRBJ2-1; D may correspond to TRBD1 or TRBD2 (5 bases each). The CDR3 covers 19 residues. Germline V gene lookup returns CDR1 SGHVS and CDR2 FNYEAQ. The CDR3: CAGSLASGRTGTLTNEQFF. The CDR3, as DNA: TGTGCCGGCAGCTTAGCGTCGGGTAGGACCGGGACCCTTACCAATGAGCAGTTCTTC. The full variable domain, with the rest looked up from reference TRBV7-6 and TRBJ2-1, is GAGVSQSPRYKVTKRGQDVALRCDPISGHVSLYWYRQALGQGPEFLTYFNYEAQQDKSGLPNDRFSAERPEGSISTLTIQRTEQRDSAMYRCAGSLASGRTGTLTNEQFFGPGTRLTVL.

About this clonotype itself: Likely a read error: the CDR3 ends without its conserved phenylalanine or tryptophan. This chain links TRBV7-9 with TRBJ2-3; tentative D call: TRBD1 (6 bases). CDR3 length: 14 residues. CDR1 and CDR2 from the germline V gene are SEHNR and FQNEAQ (reference sequence). Trimming cost V 1 base and J 4 bases, with 9 bases left between them. In DNA, the CDR3 is TGTGCCAGCAGCTTAGACAGGGTCCCAGATACGCAGTATTCT. The encoded protein is CASSLDRVPDTQYS.

This clonotype was seen a handful of times. The V call is TRBV19, the J call TRBJ2-1; 11 nucleotides align to TRBD2. The CDR3 has 15 amino acids. The germline CDR1 and CDR2 sequences are LNHDA and SQIVND (reference sequence). V trimming: 9 bases; J trimming: 8 bases; junction bases outside the gene matches: 12. The CDR3 loop is CASRLAGGPFDEQFF. The CDR3 DNA reads TGTGCCAGCAGATTAGCGGGGGGGCCTTTCGATGAGCAGTTCTTC.

Many counts were recorded for this clonotype. The rearrangement uses TRBV30 and TRBJ2-3; possibly TRBD1 for D (6 bases). The length of the CDR3 is 14 residues. Germline CDR1 is GTSNPN and CDR2 is SVGIG (reference sequence). Trimming left V 7 bases short and J 2 bases short, with 16 bases between. The CDR3 loop is CASSTDSYTDTQYF. The CDR3 region has the DNA TGTGCCTCATCTACGGACAGTTACACAGATACGCAGTATTTT.

The rearrangement joins TRBV28 to TRBJ1-5, with 7 bases aligning to TRBD1. Trimming cost V 6 bases and J 1 base; bases outside gene matches: 9. Germline V gene sequence: CDR1 MDHEN, CDR2 SYDVKM. The CDR3 sequence is 16 residues long. The CDR3 protein is CASSHTGTDSNQPQHF. The CDR3 nucleotides read TGTGCCAGCAGCCATACCGGGACAGACAGCAATCAGCCCCAGCATTTT.